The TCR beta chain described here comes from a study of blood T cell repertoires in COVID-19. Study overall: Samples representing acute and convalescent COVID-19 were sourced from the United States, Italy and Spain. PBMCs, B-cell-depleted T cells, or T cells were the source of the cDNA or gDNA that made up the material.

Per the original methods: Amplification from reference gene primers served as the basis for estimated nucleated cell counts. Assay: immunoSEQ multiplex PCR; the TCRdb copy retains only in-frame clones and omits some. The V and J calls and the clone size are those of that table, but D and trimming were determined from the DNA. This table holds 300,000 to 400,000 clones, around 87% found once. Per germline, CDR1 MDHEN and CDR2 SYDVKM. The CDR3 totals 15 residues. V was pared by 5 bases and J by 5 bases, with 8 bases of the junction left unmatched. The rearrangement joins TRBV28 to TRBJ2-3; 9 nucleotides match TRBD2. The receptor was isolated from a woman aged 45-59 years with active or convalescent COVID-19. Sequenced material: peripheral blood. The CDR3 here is CASSGLAGLGDTQYF. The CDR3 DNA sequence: TGTGCCAGCAGTGGGCTAGCGGGGTTGGGAGATACGCAGTATTTT. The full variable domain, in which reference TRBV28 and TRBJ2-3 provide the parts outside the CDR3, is DVKVTQSSRYLVKRTGEKVFLECVQDMDHENMFWYRQDPGLGLRLIYFSYDVKMKEKGDIPEGYSVSREKKERFSLILESASTNQTSMYLCASSGLAGLGDTQYFGPGTRLTVL.